These 18 T cell receptor beta chains were all obtained from the same sample, sequenced in a study of cytomegalovirus exposure and HLA in healthy donors. The PCR employed 60 Vbeta primers together with 13 Jbeta primers. Sequenced by immunoSEQ multiplex PCR; TCRdb stores in-frame clones only, minus some. The sample lists about 130,000 clones; 80% to 90% were seen once. Material: PBMCs. These receptors all come from a woman aged 40 to 49 in good health and CMV-seropositive.

The chain couples TRBV6-6 to TRBJ2-2; unclear D gene. With 3 bases removed from V and 3 bases from J, the gap between germline ends came to 11 bases. Germline CDR1 reads MNHNY; CDR2 reads SVGAGI (reference sequence). This CDR3 has 15 residues. This CDR3 is CASSYSPGDTGELFF. CDR3 DNA: TGTGCCAGCAGTTATTCCCCAGGCGACACCGGGGAGCTGTTTTTT.

The gene calls are TRBV18 and TRBJ1-2, with 10 bases matching TRBD1. J gave up 6 bases and V 2 bases, and 3 bases lay outside the gene matches. The CDR3 extends over 14 amino acids. CDR1 and CDR2 from the germline V gene are KGHSH and LQKENI. This chain's CDR3 is CASSPDGQGDGYTF. DNA of the CDR3: TGTGCCAGCTCACCAGACGGACAGGGGGATGGCTACACCTTC.

The chain couples TRBV11-2 to TRBJ2-7; D call uncertain. Germline assignment: CDR1 SGHAT and CDR2 FQNNGV. The CDR3 loop spans 14 amino acids. Trimming took 3 bases from V and 3 from J, leaving 12 bases between them. CDR3 loop: CASSLRTVSYEQYF. DNA of the CDR3: TGTGCCAGCAGCTTGAGAACAGTAAGCTACGAGCAGTACTTC.

In its sample, this clone was seen once. The chain joins TRBV28 to TRBJ2-7; tentatively, D is TRBD2 (5 bases). This CDR3 is built from 13 residues. Trimming took 1 base from V and 3 from J, leaving 7 bases between them. Germline V gene sequence: CDR1 MDHEN, CDR2 SYDVKM. CDR3 protein: CASSLSGYYEQYF. CDR3 DNA sequence: TGTGCCAGCAGTTTATCGGGGTACTACGAGCAGTACTTC.

The V and J genes are TRBV15 and TRBJ2-3; D is possibly TRBD2 (6 bases). This CDR3 is 19 amino acids long. V was cut by 2 bases and J by 1 base, with 22 bases left in between. The germline V gene encodes CDR1 LNHNV and CDR2 YYDKDF (reference sequence). The CDR3 DNA reads TGTGCCACCAGCAGACCCCCTATAGGGAGGTCACATCGCACAGATACGCAGTATTTT. It is translated as CATSRPPIGRSHRTDTQYF.

The CDR3 reads CATRGGNYTF. For the CDR3, the DNA is TGTGCCACCAGGGGGGGGAACTACACCTTC. The chain is built from TRBV10-3 and TRBJ1-2; TRBD1 aligns across 7 bases. This CDR3 region has 10 residues. Unmatched junction bases numbered 6, after V lost 10 bases and J lost 10 bases. Looked up from germline, CDR1 is ENHRY and CDR2 is SYGVKD.

The chain is built from TRBV4-3 and TRBJ2-7; D may be TRBD1 (5 bases). Germline CDR1 is LGHNA and CDR2 is YSLEER. The CDR3 is made up of 16 amino acids. V dropped 0 bases and J dropped 3 bases, with 15 bases sitting between them. CDR3 sequence (DNA): TGCGCCAGCAGCCAAGAATCTGGGCAGGGAAACTACGAGCAGTACTTC. Protein sequence: CASSQESGQGNYEQYF.

The chain has TRBV11-2 and TRBJ1-2; 8 bases line up with TRBD1. Trimming cost V 5 bases and J 3 bases; bases outside gene matches: 8. Germline CDR1 and CDR2: SGHAT and FQNNGV. CDR3 size: 15 residues. CDR3 residues: CASSVAGTGDYGYTF. The DNA for the CDR3 is TGTGCCAGCAGCGTAGCCGGGACAGGAGACTATGGCTACACCTTC.

The chain is built from TRBV21-1 and TRBJ1-2; TRBD1 is taken as the D call from the table, unchecked against the DNA. TRBV21-1 is marked as a pseudogene. The CDR3 covers 14 residues. The CDR3 region is CASSPWDRPYGYTF. CDR3 in DNA: TGTGCCAGCAGCCCGTGGGACAGACCATATGGCTACACCTTC.

This chain uses TRBV11-3 with TRBJ2-7; 7 bases line up with TRBD2. Trimming removed 5 bases from V and 2 bases from J; junction bases left unmatched: 9. The length of the CDR3 is 15 residues. In germline, CDR1 is SGHNT, CDR2 YENEEA. As DNA, the CDR3 is TGTGCCAGCAGCAAAGGGGAGGGATTGGCCTACGAGCAGTACTTC. It specifies CASSKGEGLAYEQYF.

V is TRBV11-2 and J is TRBJ1-1; a possible D gene is TRBD1 (6 bases). The germline V gene has CDR1 SGHAT and CDR2 FQNNGV. The V and J ends lost 5 bases and 1 base respectively, with 14 bases between them. This CDR3 has 15 residues. This CDR3 is CASSPSRRGNTEAFF. DNA of the CDR3: TGTGCCAGCAGCCCGTCCCGCAGGGGGAACACTGAAGCTTTCTTT.

This chain joins TRBV19 and TRBJ2-7; D may be TRBD2 (5 bases). The CDR3 loop spans 14 amino acids. Germline V gives CDR1 LNHDA, CDR2 SQIVND (reference sequence). V lost 0 bases and J 4 bases, leaving 10 bases between the germline ends. The CDR3 loop is CASSIDRGGYEQYF. CDR3 DNA: TGTGCCAGTAGTATAGACCGAGGAGGTTACGAGCAGTACTTC. Full variable domain (rest looked up from reference TRBV19 and TRBJ2-7): DGGITQSPKYLFRKEGQNVTLSCEQNLNHDAMYWYRQDPGQGLRLIYYSQIVNDFQKGDIAEGYSVSREKKESFPLTVTSAQKNPTAFYLCASSIDRGGYEQYFGPGTRLTVT.

The chain uses TRBV16 and TRBJ1-1, with D unclear. Germline loops: CDR1 KGHSY, CDR2 FQNENV. V was shortened by 4 bases and J by 1 base, with 4 bases between the two germline ends. The CDR3 is made up of 12 amino acids. As DNA, the CDR3 is TGTGCCAGCAGCCTGAGGAACACTGAAGCTTTCTTT. Translation: CASSLRNTEAFF.

J is TRBJ2-7 and V is TRBV2; 9 nucleotides line up with TRBD1. Germline CDR1 and CDR2: SNHLY and FYNNEI. The CDR3 is 14 amino acids. The V and J ends lost 7 bases and 3 bases, in that order; junction bases with no gene match: 7. In DNA, the CDR3 is TGTGCCAGCAATATACAGACAGGGGGCTACGAGCAGTACTTC. Protein sequence: CASNIQTGGYEQYF.

The genes are TRBV27 and TRBJ2-3, with 10 bases aligning to TRBD2. Looked up from germline, CDR1 is MNHEY and CDR2 is SMNVEV (reference sequence). The J segment lost 6 bases and the V segment lost 5 bases, leaving 8 bases of the junction unmatched. This CDR3 has 15 amino acids. The CDR3 DNA is TGTGCCAGCAGTCCCATGGCTAGCGGGAGTGATACGCAGTATTTT. This sequence encodes CASSPMASGSDTQYF.

The chain is built from TRBV27 and TRBJ2-7; possibly TRBD2 for D (6 bases). The CDR3 consists of 14 residues. Germline CDR1 MNHEY, CDR2 SMNVEV (reference sequence). V was cut by 3 bases and J by 0 bases, with 9 bases left in between. CDR3 in amino acids: CASSLEGYSYEQYF. The CDR3, as DNA: TGTGCCAGCAGTTTGGAGGGTTACTCCTACGAGCAGTACTTC.

J is TRBJ2-5 and V is TRBV7-3; maybe TRBD2 (5 bases). V was cut by 2 bases and J by 4 bases, with 11 bases left in between. The CDR3 runs 14 residues. Germline V CDR1 and CDR2: SGHTA, FQGTGA. CDR3 protein: CASSLGGPRETQYF. In DNA form, the CDR3 reads TGTGCCAGCAGCTTAGGCGGGCCGCGAGAGACCCAGTACTTC.

The rearrangement uses TRBV5-6 and TRBJ2-1, with 10 bases aligning to TRBD2. Germline V lookup: CDR1 SGHDT, CDR2 YYEEEE. This CDR3 is built from 19 residues. V trimming: 2 bases; J trimming: 15 bases; junction bases outside the gene matches: 26. CDR3: CASSFRTSGRIGRGVYPFF. CDR3 DNA sequence: TGTGCCAGCAGCTTTAGGACTAGCGGACGAATTGGGCGGGGGGTTTATCCGTTCTTC.